Shown below are 16 T cell receptor beta chains from a single sample sequenced in a study of blood T cell repertoires in COVID-19. The protocol was immunoSEQ multiplex PCR, while the TCRdb copy is restricted to in-frame clones and leaves out a portion. The sample contains around 500,000 clones, approximately 86% of which appear only once. Sequenced sample: PBMCs or T cells enriched from blood (not recorded which). These TCRs come from a woman in her sixties who had recovered from COVID-19.

Comment on this clone: At one end, the junction sequence differs from germline, possibly due to a read error. This chain joins TRBV6-1 and TRBJ2-7, with D uncertain. The length of the CDR3 is 13 residues. Germline-derived CDR1 and CDR2 are MNHNS and SASEGT. CDR3: CASSEALQRSSNF. As DNA, the CDR3 is TGTGCCAGCAGTGAAGCGCTTCAGAGGAGCAGTAACTTC.

This chain connects TRBV30 to TRBJ1-2; no clear D. Germline assignment: CDR1 GTSNPN and CDR2 SVGIG (reference sequence). The CDR3 extends over 10 amino acids. Trimming took 5 bases from V and 6 from J, leaving 7 bases between them. The CDR3 loop is CAWGRHGYTF. The CDR3 DNA reads TGTGCCTGGGGCAGGCATGGCTACACCTTC.

V and J are TRBV10-2 and TRBJ1-4, with D unclear. The CDR3 loop spans 20 amino acids. CDR1 WSHSY and CDR2 SAAADI come from the germline V gene. With 10 bases removed from V and 2 bases from J, the gap between germline ends came to 32 bases. The CDR3 is CAIPSQWVPEIVATNEKLFF. DNA for the CDR3: TGCGCCATCCCTTCCCAATGGGTCCCGGAGATAGTGGCGACTAATGAAAAACTGTTTTTT.

The chain employs TRBV5-4 and TRBJ2-5; D uncertain. The germline V gene has CDR1 SGHNT and CDR2 YYREEE (reference sequence). Trimming took off 3 bases at V and 4 bases at J, with 10 bases between the two ends. The CDR3 sequence is 13 residues long. Here the CDR3 DNA reads TGTGCCAGCAGCTCCCTTCCTCGAGAGACCCAGTACTTC. Encoded protein: CASSSLPRETQYF.

The V call is TRBV7-9, the J call TRBJ2-2, with 8 bases identical to TRBD1. The CDR3 contains 16 residues. V dropped 1 base and J dropped 0; count of bases not matched to a gene: 1. Germline lookup yields CDR1 SEHNR and CDR2 FQNEAQ (reference sequence). The CDR3 reads CASSLVRGPNTGELFF. The CDR3 DNA reads TGTGCCAGCAGCTTAGTCAGGGGGCCGAACACCGGGGAGCTGTTTTTT. Combining the CDR3 with reference TRBV7-9 and TRBJ2-2 gives the whole variable domain DTGVSQNPRHKITKRGQNVTFRCDPISEHNRLYWYRQTLGQGPEFLTYFQNEAQLEKSRLLSDRFSAERPKGSFSTLEIQRTEQGDSAMYLCASSLVRGPNTGELFFGEGSRLTVL.

The chain combines TRBV7-9 with TRBJ1-4; D ambiguous. The CDR3 sequence is 15 residues long. V dropped 5 bases and J dropped 0 bases, with 10 bases sitting between them. The germline CDR1 and CDR2 sequences are SEHNR and FQNEAQ (reference sequence). The CDR3: CASSLSGTTNEKLFF. The CDR3 DNA is TGTGCCAGCAGCCTTTCAGGAACAACTAATGAAAAACTGTTTTTT. The variable domain in full, completed from reference TRBV7-9 and TRBJ1-4, reads DTGVSQNPRHKITKRGQNVTFRCDPISEHNRLYWYRQTLGQGPEFLTYFQNEAQLEKSRLLSDRFSAERPKGSFSTLEIQRTEQGDSAMYLCASSLSGTTNEKLFFGSGTQLSVL.

J is TRBJ1-6 and V is TRBV5-1; perhaps TRBD1 as D (6 bases). V lost 0 bases and J 6 bases, leaving 13 bases between the germline ends. The CDR3 spans 16 residues. Germline CDR1 SGHRS, CDR2 YFSETQ. CDR3 residues: CASSLGAGDGNSPLHF. The DNA of the CDR3 is TGCGCCAGCAGCTTGGGAGCAGGGGATGGTAATTCACCCCTCCACTTT.

The chain links TRBV6-4 to TRBJ1-6; a weak D match, TRBD1 (5 bases). Germline CDR1 MRHNA, CDR2 SNTAGT. Trimming pared 11 bases from V and 0 bases from J, leaving 17 bases between. CDR3 length: 16 amino acids. CDR3 residues: CAHRRQTSSYNSPLHF. The CDR3 DNA follows: TGTGCCCACAGGCGGCAGACGAGCTCCTATAATTCACCCCTCCACTTT.

The V gene is TRBV19, the J gene TRBJ1-3; TRBD1 aligns across 9 bases. With V trimmed by 5 bases and J by 3 bases, 8 bases remained unmatched. The CDR3 extends over 16 amino acids. Germline CDR1 is LNHDA and CDR2 is SQIVND (reference sequence). The CDR3 DNA follows: TGTGCCAGTAGTCCCCCGGGACAGGGTAGTGGAAACACCATATATTTT. Translation gives CASSPPGQGSGNTIYF.

This rearrangement joins TRBV2 to TRBJ1-2; 8 bases agree with TRBD1. Germline values: CDR1 SNHLY, CDR2 FYNNEI. This CDR3 is built from 13 residues. The V and J ends lost 5 bases and 6 bases, in that order; junction bases with no gene match: 5. This CDR3 reads CASSMDREDGYTF. DNA of the CDR3: TGTGCCAGCAGTATGGACAGGGAGGATGGCTACACCTTC.

V usage is TRBV19 and J usage is TRBJ1-4; 8 positions match TRBD1. V lost 5 bases, J lost 1 base, and 6 bases stayed unmatched. Germline V gene data show CDR1 as LNHDA and CDR2 as SQIVND (reference sequence). The CDR3 length is 16 residues. The CDR3 coding sequence is TGTGCCAGTAGTTGGGCAGGGGGCAGAACTAATGAAAAACTGTTTTTT. Its translation: CASSWAGGRTNEKLFF.

The rearrangement joins TRBV12-5 to TRBJ2-1, with 9 nucleotides matching TRBD2. The CDR3 has 14 amino acids. The germline CDR1 and CDR2 sequences are LGHNT and FRNRAP. V was clipped by 2 bases and J by 8 bases; unmatched bases: 4. CDR3 region: CASGLPSGVDEQFF. CDR3 coding DNA: TGTGCTAGTGGTTTGCCTAGCGGGGTAGATGAGCAGTTCTTC.

The chain couples TRBV23-1 to TRBJ2-7; D is perhaps TRBD1 (6 bases). TRBV23-1 is marked as an open reading frame, function uncertain. The CDR3 extends over 15 amino acids. V shed 0 bases and J shed 2 bases, with 11 bases lying between them. The CDR3 DNA follows: TGCGCCAGCAGTCAATCCCGGGACAATCCCTACGAGCAGTACGTC. The encoded protein is CASSQSRDNPYEQYV.

This rearrangement joins TRBV29-1 to TRBJ1-2; TRBD1 matches 9 bases. Germline V gene lookup returns CDR1 SQVTM and CDR2 ANQGSEA. The CDR3 runs 16 residues. The V segment lost 3 bases and the J segment 5 bases; nucleotides outside the gene matches: 13. The CDR3 loop reads CSVELVVTGGWYGYTF. The CDR3 bases are TGCAGCGTTGAGTTGGTGGTGACAGGGGGTTGGTATGGCTACACCTTC.

The chain recombines TRBV14 with TRBJ2-5, with 8 bases aligning to TRBD1. The CDR3 has 16 amino acids. Unmatched junction bases numbered 8, after V lost 1 base and J lost 4 bases. Germline V CDR1 and CDR2: SGHDN, FVKESK. The CDR3 sequence: CASSQAWTGPGETQYF. The CDR3 DNA reads TGTGCCAGCAGCCAAGCGTGGACAGGGCCTGGAGAGACCCAGTACTTC.

This chain uses TRBV5-1 with TRBJ1-4, with 7 bases lining up with TRBD1. This CDR3 spans 14 amino acids. In germline, CDR1 is SGHRS, CDR2 YFSETQ. The V and J ends lost 2 bases and 5 bases, in that order; junction bases with no gene match: 3. Written as DNA, the CDR3 is TGCGCCAGCAGCTTCGGACAGGAAAATGAAAAACTGTTTTTT. Translated: CASSFGQENEKLFF.